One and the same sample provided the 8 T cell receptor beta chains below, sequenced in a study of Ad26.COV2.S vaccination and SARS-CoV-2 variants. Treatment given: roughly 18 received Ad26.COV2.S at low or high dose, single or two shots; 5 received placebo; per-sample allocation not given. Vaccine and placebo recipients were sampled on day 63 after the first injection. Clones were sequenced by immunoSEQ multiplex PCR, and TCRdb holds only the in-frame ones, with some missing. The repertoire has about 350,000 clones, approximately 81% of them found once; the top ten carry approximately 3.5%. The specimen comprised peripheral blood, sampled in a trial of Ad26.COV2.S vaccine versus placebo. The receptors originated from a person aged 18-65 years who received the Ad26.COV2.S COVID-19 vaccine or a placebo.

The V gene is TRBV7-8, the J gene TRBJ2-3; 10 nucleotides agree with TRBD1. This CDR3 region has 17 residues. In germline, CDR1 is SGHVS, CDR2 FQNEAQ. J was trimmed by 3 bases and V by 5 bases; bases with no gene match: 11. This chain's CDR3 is CASSTTGTGVGTDTQYF. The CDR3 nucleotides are TGTGCCAGCAGCACAACCGGGACAGGGGTTGGAACAGATACGCAGTATTTT.

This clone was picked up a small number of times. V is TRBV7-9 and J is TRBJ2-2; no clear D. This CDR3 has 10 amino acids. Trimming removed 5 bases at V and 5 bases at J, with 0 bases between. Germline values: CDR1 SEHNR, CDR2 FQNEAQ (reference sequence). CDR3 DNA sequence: TGTGCCAGCAGCACCGGGGAGCTGTTTTTT. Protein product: CASSTGELFF. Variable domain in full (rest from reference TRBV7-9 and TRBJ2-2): DTGVSQNPRHKITKRGQNVTFRCDPISEHNRLYWYRQTLGQGPEFLTYFQNEAQLEKSRLLSDRFSAERPKGSFSTLEIQRTEQGDSAMYLCASSTGELFFGEGSRLTVL.

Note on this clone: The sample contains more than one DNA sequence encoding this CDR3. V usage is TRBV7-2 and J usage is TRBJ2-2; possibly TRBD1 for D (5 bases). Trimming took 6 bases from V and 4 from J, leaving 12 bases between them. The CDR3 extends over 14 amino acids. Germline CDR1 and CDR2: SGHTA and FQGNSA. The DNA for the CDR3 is TGTGCCAGCAGTTATAGAACAGGCACCGGGGAGCTGTTTTTT. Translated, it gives CASSYRTGTGELFF.

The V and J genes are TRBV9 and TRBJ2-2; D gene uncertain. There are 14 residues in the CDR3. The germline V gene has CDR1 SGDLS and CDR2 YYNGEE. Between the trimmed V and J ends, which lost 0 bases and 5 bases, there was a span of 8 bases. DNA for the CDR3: TGTGCCAGCAGCGTAGAGTTTGTGACCGGGGAGCTGTTTTTT. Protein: CASSVEFVTGELFF.

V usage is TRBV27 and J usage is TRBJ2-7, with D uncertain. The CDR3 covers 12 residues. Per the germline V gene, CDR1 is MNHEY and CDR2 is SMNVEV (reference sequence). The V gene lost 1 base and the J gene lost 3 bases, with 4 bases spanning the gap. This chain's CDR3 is CASSLLDYEQYF. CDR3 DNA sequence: TGTGCCAGCAGTTTATTGGACTACGAGCAGTACTTC.

The DNA of the CDR3 is TGTGCCAGCAGTTTCAGTACAGTCTATGGCTACACCTTC. Its translation: CASSFSTVYGYTF. J is TRBJ1-2 and V is TRBV12-3 or TRBV12-4; D is unclear. The CDR3 is 13 residues long. Trimming took off 3 bases at V and 4 bases at J, with 9 bases between the two ends.

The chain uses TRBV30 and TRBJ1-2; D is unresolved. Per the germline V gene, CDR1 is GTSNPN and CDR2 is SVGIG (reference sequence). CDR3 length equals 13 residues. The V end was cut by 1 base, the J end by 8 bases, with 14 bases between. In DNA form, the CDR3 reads TGTGCCTGGAGTGACTCGGTTCTCCGGGGCTACACCTTC. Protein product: CAWSDSVLRGYTF.

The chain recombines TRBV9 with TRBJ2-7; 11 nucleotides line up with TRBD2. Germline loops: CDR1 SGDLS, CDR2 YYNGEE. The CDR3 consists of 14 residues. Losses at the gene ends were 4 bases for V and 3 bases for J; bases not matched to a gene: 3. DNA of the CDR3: TGTGCCAGCAGCCTCGGGACTAGCGGCTACGAGCAGTACTTC. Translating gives CASSLGTSGYEQYF. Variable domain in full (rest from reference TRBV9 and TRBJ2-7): DSGVTQTPKHLITATGQRVTLRCSPRSGDLSVYWYQQSLDQGLQFLIQYYNGEERAKGNILERFSAQQFPDLHSELNLSSLELGDSALYFCASSLGTSGYEQYFGPGTRLTVT.